This T cell receptor (beta chain) was recorded in a study of T cell repertoires in cytomegalovirus infection. Study-level information: Signatures in public TCR beta sequences pointed to both CMV infection and matching HLA type.

The sample holds a few counts of this clonotype. No antigen is known for it. TCRdb reanalysed the reads using MiXCR and keeps one entry per CDR3 protein. The data contain hundreds of thousands of distinct CDR3 sequences, less than 40% of them singletons. Study results and limitations: Summed frequency of shared TCR beta families picked out CMV carriers who also had the relevant HLA. CMV-specific TCR beta clonotypes restricted by HLA-C were the ones dominating the ex vivo response.

This CDR3 is built from 15 residues. J lost 0 bases, V lost 7 bases, and 6 bases had no gene match. The TCR sequence derives from a human donor in good health (CMV status not recorded). Some clones in this sample may be carry-over from other donors' samples. The gene calls are TRBV12-3 or TRBV12-4 and TRBJ1-1; TRBD1 matches 9 bases. The sequenced sample was PBMCs. This chain's CDR3 is CASILTGGLNTEAFF. Written as DNA, the CDR3 is TGTGCCAGCATCTTGACAGGGGGGTTGAACACTGAAGCTTTCTTT.